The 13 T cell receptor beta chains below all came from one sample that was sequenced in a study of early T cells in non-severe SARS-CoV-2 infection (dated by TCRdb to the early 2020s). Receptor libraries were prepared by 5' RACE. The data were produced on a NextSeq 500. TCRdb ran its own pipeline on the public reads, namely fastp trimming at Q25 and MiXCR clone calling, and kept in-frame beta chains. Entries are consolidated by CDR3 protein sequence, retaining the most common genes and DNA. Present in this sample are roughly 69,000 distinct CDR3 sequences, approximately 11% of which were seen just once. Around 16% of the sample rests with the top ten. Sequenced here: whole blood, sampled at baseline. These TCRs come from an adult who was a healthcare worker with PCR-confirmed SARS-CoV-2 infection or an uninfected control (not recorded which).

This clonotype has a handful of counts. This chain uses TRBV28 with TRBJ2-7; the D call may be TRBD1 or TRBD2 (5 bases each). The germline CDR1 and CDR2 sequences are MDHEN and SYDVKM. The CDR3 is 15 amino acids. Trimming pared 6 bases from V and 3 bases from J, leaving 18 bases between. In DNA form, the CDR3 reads TGTGCCAGCAGCCCTGGGACGGACGGATTCTACGAGCAGTACTTC. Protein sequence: CASSPGTDGFYEQYF.

CDR3 nucleotide sequence: TGTGCCAGCAGCTCGAAAAGTCCCGTCGGACAACAGGTGAACACTGAAGCTTTCTTT. As protein: CASSSKSPVGQQVNTEAFF. The chain has TRBV7-9 and TRBJ1-1; possible D gene TRBD1, 5 bases. The germline gives CDR1 SEHNR, CDR2 FQNEAQ (reference sequence). This CDR3 comprises 19 residues. V lost 4 bases and J 0 bases, leaving 24 bases between the germline ends. Using reference TRBV7-9 and TRBJ1-1 for the parts outside the CDR3, the full variable domain is DTGVSQNPRHKITKRGQNVTFRCDPISEHNRLYWYRQTLGQGPEFLTYFQNEAQLEKSRLLSDRFSAERPKGSFSTLEIQRTEQGDSAMYLCASSSKSPVGQQVNTEAFFGQGTRLTVV.

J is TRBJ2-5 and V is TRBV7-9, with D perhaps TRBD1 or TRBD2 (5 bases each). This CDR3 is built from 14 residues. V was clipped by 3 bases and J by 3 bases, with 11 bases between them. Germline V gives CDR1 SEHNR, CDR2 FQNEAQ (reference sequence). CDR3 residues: CASSFIGAKETQYF. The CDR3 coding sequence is TGTGCCAGCAGCTTCATCGGGGCTAAAGAGACCCAGTACTTC.

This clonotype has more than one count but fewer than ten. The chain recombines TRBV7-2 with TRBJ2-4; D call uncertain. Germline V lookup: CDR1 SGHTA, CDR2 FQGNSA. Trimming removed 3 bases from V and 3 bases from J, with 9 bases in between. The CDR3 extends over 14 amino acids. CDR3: CASSFPMGKNIQYF. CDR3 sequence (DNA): TGTGCCAGCAGCTTTCCAATGGGCAAAAACATTCAGTACTTC.

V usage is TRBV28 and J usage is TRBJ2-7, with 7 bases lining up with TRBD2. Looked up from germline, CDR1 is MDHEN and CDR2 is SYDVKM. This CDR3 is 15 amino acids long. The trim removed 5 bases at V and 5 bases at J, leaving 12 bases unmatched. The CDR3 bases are TGTGCCAGCAGTGGGGGGGGTGGACCTCTCCACGAGCAGTACTTC. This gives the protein CASSGGGGPLHEQYF.

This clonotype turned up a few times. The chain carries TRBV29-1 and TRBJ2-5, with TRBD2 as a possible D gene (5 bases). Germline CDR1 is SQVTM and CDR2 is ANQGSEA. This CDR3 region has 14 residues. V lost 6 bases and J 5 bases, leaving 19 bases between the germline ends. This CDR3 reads CSVVPGSLSETQYF. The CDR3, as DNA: TGCAGCGTCGTTCCGGGATCCCTTTCGGAGACCCAGTACTTC.

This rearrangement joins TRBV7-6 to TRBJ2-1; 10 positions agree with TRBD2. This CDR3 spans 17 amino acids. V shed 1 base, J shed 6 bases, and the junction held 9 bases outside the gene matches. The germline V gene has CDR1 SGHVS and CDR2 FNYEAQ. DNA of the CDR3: TGTGCCAGCAGCTTAGGGGCTAGCGGGAGTCGGGCCAATGAGCAGTTCTTC. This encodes CASSLGASGSRANEQFF.

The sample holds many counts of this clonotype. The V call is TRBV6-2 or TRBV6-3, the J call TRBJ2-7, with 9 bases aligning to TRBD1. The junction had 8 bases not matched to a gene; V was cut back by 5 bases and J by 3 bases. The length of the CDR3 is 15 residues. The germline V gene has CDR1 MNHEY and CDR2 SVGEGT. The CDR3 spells CASSPRGDRDYEQYF. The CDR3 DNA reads TGTGCCAGCAGTCCCAGGGGGGACAGGGACTACGAGCAGTACTTC.

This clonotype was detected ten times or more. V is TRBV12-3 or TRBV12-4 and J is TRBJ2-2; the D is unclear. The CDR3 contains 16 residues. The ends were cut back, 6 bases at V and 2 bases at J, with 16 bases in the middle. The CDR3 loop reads CASSSNQGINTGELFF. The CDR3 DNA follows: TGTGCCAGCAGCTCAAACCAAGGGATTAACACCGGGGAGCTGTTTTTT.

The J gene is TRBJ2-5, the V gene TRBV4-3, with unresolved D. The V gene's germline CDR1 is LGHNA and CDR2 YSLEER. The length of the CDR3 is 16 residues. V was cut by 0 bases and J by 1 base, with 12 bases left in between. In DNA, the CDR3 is TGCGCCAGCAGCCAAGATAGATTTACGGCCCAAGAGACCCAGTACTTC. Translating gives CASSQDRFTAQETQYF.

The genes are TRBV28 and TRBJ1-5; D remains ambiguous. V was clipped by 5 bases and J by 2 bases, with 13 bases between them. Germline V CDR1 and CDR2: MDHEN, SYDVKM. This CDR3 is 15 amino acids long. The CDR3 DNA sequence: TGTGCCAGCAGTCCCGACAATCGGGGCAATCAGCCCCAGCATTTT. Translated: CASSPDNRGNQPQHF.

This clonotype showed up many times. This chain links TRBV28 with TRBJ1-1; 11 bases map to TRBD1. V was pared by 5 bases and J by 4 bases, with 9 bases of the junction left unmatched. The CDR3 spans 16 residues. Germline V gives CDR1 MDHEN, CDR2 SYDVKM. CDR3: CASSPAHGTGGTEAFF. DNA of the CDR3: TGTGCCAGCAGTCCTGCCCACGGGACAGGGGGCACTGAAGCTTTCTTT.

The CDR3 reads CASSLDRVRNTGELFF. DNA for the CDR3: TGCGCCAGCAGCTTGGATCGGGTCCGGAACACCGGGGAGCTGTTTTTT. V and J are TRBV5-1 and TRBJ2-2; D gene uncertain. The CDR3 spans 16 residues. V was shortened by 0 bases and J by 1 base, with 10 bases between the two germline ends. Germline CDR1 SGHRS, CDR2 YFSETQ.